These 3 T cell receptor beta chains share one sample of origin, sequenced in a study of radiation and T cells in renal cell carcinoma. Documented time point: blood 4 weeks post-SBRT, at nephrectomy. Treatment denoted: 15 Gy SBRT to primary tumor, nephrectomy 4 weeks later. TCRdb keeps only in-frame clones here, not all; method: immunoSEQ multiplex PCR. The sample lists about 78,000 clones, around 89% occurring once. The sample consisted of blood, taken from a patient whose treatment included radiotherapy and nephrectomy. Receptors originate from a woman in her 70s with renal cell carcinoma.

This rearrangement joins TRBV20-1 to TRBJ1-2; D unresolved. CDR1 is DFQATT, CDR2 SNEGSKA, per germline (reference sequence). V gave up 2 bases and J gave up 8 bases, with 9 bases separating them. The CDR3 sequence is 11 residues long. This CDR3 reads CSARFGIGYTF. As DNA, the CDR3 is TGCAGTGCTAGATTCGGGATCGGCTACACCTTC.

The chain joins TRBV7-6 to TRBJ2-5; 15 bases align to TRBD2. Losses at the gene ends were 5 bases for V and 0 bases for J; bases not matched to a gene: 7. The CDR3 covers 18 residues. Germline V gives CDR1 SGHVS, CDR2 FNYEAQ. CDR3 in amino acids: CASSLDGTSGGYQETQYF. The CDR3 DNA reads TGTGCCAGCAGCCTCGACGGGACTAGCGGGGGGTACCAAGAGACCCAGTACTTC.

This chain uses TRBV30 with TRBJ2-7, with TRBD2 matching 10 bases. V lost 5 bases and J lost 0; bases outside the gene matches: 1. Looked up from germline, CDR1 is GTSNPN and CDR2 is SVGIG (reference sequence). There are 13 residues in the CDR3. In DNA, the CDR3 is TGTGCCTGGGGGACTAGCGTCTCCTACGAGCAGTACTTC. Translated, it gives CAWGTSVSYEQYF.